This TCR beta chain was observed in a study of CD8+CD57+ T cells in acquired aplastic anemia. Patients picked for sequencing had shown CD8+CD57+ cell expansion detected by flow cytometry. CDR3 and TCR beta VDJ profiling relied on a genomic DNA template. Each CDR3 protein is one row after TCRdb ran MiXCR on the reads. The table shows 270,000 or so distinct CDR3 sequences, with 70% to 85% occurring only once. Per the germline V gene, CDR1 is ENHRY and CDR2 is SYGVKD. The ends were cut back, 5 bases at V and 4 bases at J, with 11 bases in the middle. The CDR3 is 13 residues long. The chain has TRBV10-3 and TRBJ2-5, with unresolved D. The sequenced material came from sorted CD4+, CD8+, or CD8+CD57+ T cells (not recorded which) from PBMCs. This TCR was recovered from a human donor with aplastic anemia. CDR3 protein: CAISIGRLETQYF. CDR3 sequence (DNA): TGTGCCATCAGTATAGGACGGTTAGAGACCCAGTACTTC.